Below are 21 T cell receptor beta chains sequenced from a single sample in a study of blood T cell repertoires in COVID-19. Libraries were prepared by immunoSEQ multiplex PCR; TCRdb keeps only in-frame clonotypes and omits some of them. Of approximately 260,000 clones in the sample, approximately 83% were seen once. The sequenced sample consisted of PBMCs or T cells enriched from blood (not recorded which). The source of these receptors is a man over 45 who had recovered from COVID-19.

This clone appeared a few times. The chain has TRBV20-1 and TRBJ1-1; D call uncertain. CDR3 length: 11 residues. CDR1 and CDR2 (germline): DFQATT, SNEGSKA (reference sequence). V was cut by 3 bases and J by 7 bases, with 9 bases left in between. In DNA form, the CDR3 reads TGCAGTGCTAGTATAGGGAGTGAAGCTTTCTTT. This gives the protein CSASIGSEAFF.

The genes are TRBV7-6 and TRBJ1-6, with 8 bases matching TRBD1. Looked up from germline, CDR1 is SGHVS and CDR2 is FNYEAQ. V shed 1 base and J 8 bases; nucleotides not matched to a gene: 7. This CDR3 has 16 residues. The CDR3 reads CASSLGTGWKDSPLHF. CDR3 bases: TGTGCCAGCAGCTTAGGGACAGGGTGGAAGGATTCACCCCTCCACTTT.

J is TRBJ1-5 and V is TRBV9; 11 nucleotides agree with TRBD1. Germline assignment: CDR1 SGDLS and CDR2 YYNGEE. Unmatched junction bases numbered 5, after V lost 3 bases and J lost 9 bases. The CDR3 is 14 residues long. The CDR3 DNA reads TGTGCCAGCAGCGACGGGACAGGGGGGAGGCCCCAGCATTTT. Protein: CASSDGTGGRPQHF.

This clone came up many times. The J gene is TRBJ2-7, the V gene TRBV6-6, with TRBD1 identical over 10 bases. With V trimmed by 5 bases and J by 2 bases, 6 bases remained unmatched. The germline V gene encodes CDR1 MNHNY and CDR2 SVGAGI (reference sequence). This CDR3 contains 15 residues. The CDR3, as DNA: TGTGCCAGCAGTCTGGACAGGGGGGACACCTACGAGCAGTACTTC. Amino acid sequence: CASSLDRGDTYEQYF.

This clone was counted at least ten times. The genes are TRBV7-9 and TRBJ2-3, with TRBD1 as a possible D gene (6 bases). Germline-derived CDR1 and CDR2 are SEHNR and FQNEAQ (reference sequence). CDR3 length: 13 residues. V was cut by 7 bases and J by 4 bases, with 12 bases left in between. CDR3 in amino acids: CASMRTASDTQYF. Written as DNA, the CDR3 is TGTGCCAGCATGCGGACAGCGTCAGATACGCAGTATTTT.

This clone turned up a few times. The chain joins TRBV4-1 to TRBJ1-2; D call uncertain. V was cut by 0 bases and J by 1 base, with 9 bases left in between. Germline V gives CDR1 MGHRA, CDR2 YSYEKL. This CDR3 is 15 amino acids long. This CDR3 reads CASSQDNAVNYGYTF. In nucleotides, the CDR3 is TGCGCCAGCAGCCAAGATAACGCAGTTAACTATGGCTACACCTTC.

CDR3 region: CASSLDVSSYEQYF. The DNA for the CDR3 is TGCGCCAGCAGCTTGGACGTGAGCTCCTACGAGCAGTACTTC. This sequence joins TRBV5-1 and TRBJ2-7; D uncertain. The V and J ends lost 0 bases and 0 bases respectively, with 7 bases between them. The germline gives CDR1 SGHRS, CDR2 YFSETQ. The CDR3 has 14 amino acids.

This chain links TRBV5-6 with TRBJ1-3; perhaps TRBD1 as D (6 bases). There are 17 residues in the CDR3. Germline V CDR1 and CDR2: SGHDT, YYEEEE. The germline V and J ends were trimmed by 4 bases and 0 bases, with 17 bases remaining between them. The CDR3 spells CASSPGARGYSGNTIYF. Written as DNA, the CDR3 is TGTGCCAGCAGCCCCGGGGCCAGGGGTTACTCTGGAAACACCATATATTTT. The variable domain in full, with the rest retrieved from reference TRBV5-6 and TRBJ1-3, is DAGVTQSPTHLIKTRGQQVTLRCSPKSGHDTVSWYQQALGQGPQFIFQYYEEEERQRGNFPDRFSGHQFPNYSSELNVNALLLGDSALYLCASSPGARGYSGNTIYFGEGSWLTVV.

V usage is TRBV4-3 and J usage is TRBJ2-3, with D perhaps TRBD2 (6 bases). Trimming cost V 5 bases and J 3 bases, with 12 bases left between them. Germline-derived CDR1 and CDR2 are LGHNA and YSLEER. This CDR3 region has 14 residues. CDR3 protein: CASSADRETDTQYF. As DNA, the CDR3 is TGCGCCAGCAGCGCCGACCGGGAGACAGATACGCAGTATTTT.

This clone has a single count. This sequence joins TRBV29-1 and TRBJ2-7; 7 bases map to TRBD2. The CDR3 has 12 residues. With V trimmed by 4 bases and J by 2 bases, 2 bases remained unmatched. Germline V gene lookup returns CDR1 SQVTM and CDR2 ANQGSEA. The CDR3 reads CSVGEGTYEQYF. As DNA, the CDR3 is TGCAGCGTTGGGGAGGGGACCTACGAGCAGTACTTC.

On this clone: Other DNA sequences of this sample code for an identical CDR3. The chain combines TRBV4-2 with TRBJ1-2; 10 nucleotides align to TRBD1. Looked up from germline, CDR1 is LGHNA and CDR2 is YNFKEQ. Trimming cost V 1 base and J 6 bases; bases outside gene matches: 2. The CDR3 covers 14 residues. The CDR3 nucleotides are TGTGCCAGCAGCCAAGGAGGACAGGGGGATGGCTACACCTTC. It yields the protein CASSQGGQGDGYTF.

As to this clone: Other DNA sequences in this specimen translate into the identical CDR3. This chain links TRBV19 with TRBJ2-1, with D perhaps matching TRBD2 (6 bases). The CDR3 consists of 15 residues. Germline CDR1 is LNHDA and CDR2 is SQIVND (reference sequence). Trimming removed 1 base at V and 0 bases at J, with 7 bases between. In DNA, the CDR3 is TGTGCCAGTAGTATAGCCGGGAGCTCCTACAATGAGCAGTTCTTC. Amino acids: CASSIAGSSYNEQFF. Drawing the rest from reference TRBV19 and TRBJ2-1, the complete variable domain is DGGITQSPKYLFRKEGQNVTLSCEQNLNHDAMYWYRQDPGQGLRLIYYSQIVNDFQKGDIAEGYSVSREKKESFPLTVTSAQKNPTAFYLCASSIAGSSYNEQFFGPGTRLTVL.

V usage is TRBV11-1 and J usage is TRBJ2-5; 12 positions match TRBD1. Looked up from germline, CDR1 is SGHAT and CDR2 is FQDESV (reference sequence). V shed 4 bases and J 1 base; nucleotides not matched to a gene: 4. CDR3 size: 16 residues. The CDR3 coding sequence is TGTGCCAGCAGCTCCGGGACAGGGGGCCGCCAAGAGACCCAGTACTTC. It yields the protein CASSSGTGGRQETQYF.

This rearrangement joins TRBV23-1 to TRBJ1-3; D not certain. TRBV23-1 is treated as an ORF (open reading frame) with a function not yet certain. This CDR3 contains 15 residues. Trimming pared 7 bases from V and 3 bases from J, leaving 16 bases between. For the CDR3, the DNA is TGCGCCAGCATGGATTCAGAGGGCTGTGGAAACACCATATATTTT. Its translation: CASMDSEGCGNTIYF.

This clone was detected only a few times. The chain has TRBV18 and TRBJ2-7; possible D gene TRBD1, 6 bases. Germline V CDR1 and CDR2: KGHSH, LQKENI. V was pared by 0 bases and J by 1 base, with 16 bases between. The CDR3 runs 17 residues. CDR3 residues: CASSPPGTGQGSYEQYF. The CDR3 region has the DNA TGTGCCAGCTCACCACCGGGAACGGGGCAGGGGTCCTACGAGCAGTACTTC.

The CDR3 sequence is CASRATGNISPYEQYF. CDR3 nucleotide sequence: TGTGCCAGCAGAGCCACCGGGAATATCTCCCCCTACGAGCAGTACTTC. The chain recombines TRBV27 with TRBJ2-7; a weak D match, TRBD2 (5 bases). Germline assignment: CDR1 MNHEY and CDR2 SMNVEV (reference sequence). Deletions cut 6 bases from V and 2 bases from J, with 20 bases between. CDR3 length: 16 amino acids.

This clone has more than one count but fewer than ten. CDR3 in amino acids: CASSHPGLAGYADTQYF. Here the CDR3 DNA reads TGTGCCAGCAGCCATCCCGGACTAGCGGGATATGCAGATACGCAGTATTTT. The J gene is TRBJ2-3, the V gene TRBV4-2; 12 nucleotides match TRBD2. The germline V gene has CDR1 LGHNA and CDR2 YNFKEQ. The CDR3 spans 17 residues. Trimming at V came to 3 bases and at J to 4 bases, leaving 8 bases not matched to a gene.

This sequence joins TRBV6-2 or TRBV6-3 and TRBJ2-3; 9 positions match TRBD2. The CDR3 covers 13 residues. Looked up from germline, CDR1 is MNHEY and CDR2 is SVGEGT. Losses at the gene ends were 5 bases for V and 3 bases for J; bases not matched to a gene: 0. CDR3 in DNA: TGTGCCAGCAGTAGCGGGAGGACAGATACGCAGTATTTT. As protein: CASSSGRTDTQYF.

The chain employs TRBV3-1 (or the pseudogene TRBV3-2) and TRBJ1-1, with unresolved D. Trimming cost V 4 bases and J 1 base, with 7 bases left between them. This CDR3 comprises 13 residues. Germline CDR1 reads LGHDT; CDR2 reads YNNKEL (reference sequence). The CDR3 loop reads CASSRESNTEAFF. The CDR3 bases are TGTGCCAGCAGCCGGGAGTCGAACACTGAAGCTTTCTTT.

This clone was recorded once. V is TRBV6-5 and J is TRBJ1-2; possible D gene TRBD1, 6 bases. In germline, CDR1 is MNHEY, CDR2 SVGAGI. This CDR3 contains 12 residues. V lost 10 bases, J lost 8 bases, and 17 bases lay in between. The CDR3 sequence: CATARNREGYTF. CDR3 bases: TGTGCCACCGCCAGAAACAGGGAAGGCTACACCTTC.

The chain links TRBV5-1 to TRBJ1-2; D possibly corresponds to TRBD1 (5 bases). The V gene lost 4 bases and the J gene lost 4 bases, with 20 bases spanning the gap. The CDR3 loop spans 16 amino acids. In germline, CDR1 is SGHRS, CDR2 YFSETQ. The CDR3 loop is CASSDADAGQTYGYTF. CDR3 DNA sequence: TGCGCCAGCAGCGATGCCGACGCGGGGCAGACCTATGGCTACACCTTC.